The 5 T cell receptor beta chains listed next were all sequenced from one sample in a study of CXCR3-negative and CXCR3-positive naive CD8 T cells. Preparation of TRB cDNA libraries relied on 5' RACE carrying UMI labels. For each CDR3 protein, TCRdb gives one entry from its re-call of the 5' RACE reads, without DNA. This repertoire includes 45,000 to 70,000 distinct CDR3 sequences. Sequenced input: memory CD8+ T cells from blood. These receptors all stem from a human donor in good health. Some clones in this sample may be carry-over from other donors' samples.

V usage is TRBV20-1 and J usage is TRBJ2-7; without DNA, the TCRdb call of TRBD1 cannot be checked. Germline V gene sequence: CDR1 DFQATT, CDR2 SNEGSKA (reference sequence). The CDR3 extends over 15 amino acids. CDR3 residues: CSASDDRDLSYEQYF.

The chain recombines TRBV7-9 with TRBJ2-1; TCRdb proposes TRBD1, but this gene call is untestable without DNA. CDR1 and CDR2 (germline): SEHNR, FQNEAQ (reference sequence). The CDR3 runs to 16 residues. The CDR3 reads CASSFLDWDSFNEQFF.

The J gene is TRBJ2-7, the V gene TRBV6-6; TCRdb's D call, TRBD1, is unchecked because there is no DNA. Germline lookup yields CDR1 MNHNY and CDR2 SVGAGI (reference sequence). The CDR3 consists of 13 residues. CDR3 in amino acids: CASATGETLEQYF.

V and J are TRBV20-1 and TRBJ2-7. Per germline, CDR1 DFQATT and CDR2 SNEGSKA (reference sequence). This CDR3 has 13 amino acids. The CDR3 loop is CSAKTALDYEQYF.

V is TRBV5-1 and J is TRBJ2-1. The CDR3 is 13 residues long. Germline CDR1 is SGHRS and CDR2 is YFSETQ. CDR3: CASSYGPYNEQFF.